These 32 T cell receptor beta chains originate from one sample sequenced in a study of T-cell reconstitution after alpha-beta-depleted transplantation in children. Molecular barcoding with unique molecular identifiers was used for the TCRbeta library. Using its own MiXCR run on the PCR reads, TCRdb lists one record per CDR3 protein. This table has about 130,000 distinct CDR3 sequences, 9.5% to 10% appearing once. Specimen: PBMCs, mostly from graft donor cells, collected 180 days after TCRalphabeta/CD19-depleted stem cell transplant. These receptors all come from a girl under three years old who had a stem cell transplant for combined immunodeficiency, so the T cells may come from the graft donor.

The chain couples TRBV7-3 to TRBJ2-3; the D gene could be TRBD1 or TRBD2 (5 bases each). The CDR3 has 15 residues. Trimming removed 5 bases at V and 0 bases at J, with 12 bases between. In germline, CDR1 is SGHTA, CDR2 FQGTGA. CDR3 sequence: CASSRGRGSTDTQYF. CDR3 DNA sequence: TGTGCCAGCAGCAGGGGTCGGGGCAGCACAGATACGCAGTATTTT.

This clonotype was seen a handful of times. The chain combines TRBV12-3 or TRBV12-4 with TRBJ2-7; D is possibly TRBD1 (6 bases). This CDR3 is built from 13 residues. V lost 5 bases, J lost 2 bases, and 10 bases lay in between. As DNA, the CDR3 is TGTGCCAGCAGTAGGGACATCCCCTACGAGCAGTACTTC. Translated, it gives CASSRDIPYEQYF.

The chain combines TRBV18 with TRBJ2-7; 7 positions agree with TRBD1. CDR1 KGHSH and CDR2 LQKENI come from the germline V gene. J lost 2 bases, V lost 3 bases, and 4 bases had no gene match. CDR3 length equals 14 residues. CDR3 loop: CASSPGQVTYEQYF. CDR3 nucleotide sequence: TGTGCCAGCTCACCCGGACAGGTTACCTACGAGCAGTACTTC.

This clonotype was counted a single time. The CDR3 does not end in the conserved phenylalanine or tryptophan, so this is likely a read error. The V and J genes are TRBV7-2 and TRBJ2-5; D not certain. CDR3 length: 16 residues. CDR1 is SGHTA, CDR2 FQGNSA, per germline. Trimming stripped 1 base from V and 5 bases from J, with 17 bases between. The CDR3 is CASSLVGSNSRETQYS. CDR3 in DNA: TGTGCCAGCAGCTTAGTGGGCAGTAACTCAAGGGAGACCCAGTACTCC.

This clonotype came up a few times. The chain links TRBV9 to TRBJ2-2; 10 bases agree with TRBD2. CDR3 length: 19 amino acids. Per the germline V gene, CDR1 is SGDLS and CDR2 is YYNGEE. Trimming at V came to 3 bases and at J to 0 bases, leaving 11 bases not matched to a gene. CDR3 DNA: TGTGCCAGCAGCGACCAGGGATATAGCGGGAGGACGAACACCGGGGAGCTGTTTTTT. Encoded protein: CASSDQGYSGRTNTGELFF. Variable domain in full (rest from reference TRBV9 and TRBJ2-2): DSGVTQTPKHLITATGQRVTLRCSPRSGDLSVYWYQQSLDQGLQFLIQYYNGEERAKGNILERFSAQQFPDLHSELNLSSLELGDSALYFCASSDQGYSGRTNTGELFFGEGSRLTVL.

In its sample, this clonotype was seen many times. The chain uses TRBV29-1 and TRBJ2-4; 12 positions match TRBD1. Germline V gives CDR1 SQVTM, CDR2 ANQGSEA. The CDR3 is 15 residues long. With 3 bases clipped from V and 1 base from J, the junction kept 1 base outside the gene matches. CDR3 sequence: CSVEGQGAAKNIQYF. CDR3 nucleotides: TGCAGCGTTGAGGGACAGGGGGCGGCCAAAAACATTCAGTACTTC.

This clonotype occurred a few times. The CDR3: CSARDRGTATREQYF. The CDR3 DNA follows: TGCAGTGCTAGAGATCGGGGGACAGCCACGCGTGAGCAGTACTTC. The chain combines TRBV20-1 with TRBJ2-7, with D perhaps matching TRBD1 (7 bases). The CDR3 is made up of 15 amino acids. Germline V gives CDR1 DFQATT, CDR2 SNEGSKA (reference sequence). Deletions cut 0 bases from V and 7 bases from J, with 19 bases between.

This clonotype showed up just a few times. J is TRBJ1-6 and V is TRBV4-3; D remains unclear. V dropped 0 bases and J dropped 2 bases, with 11 bases sitting between them. This CDR3 is built from 17 residues. Per the germline V gene, CDR1 is LGHNA and CDR2 is YSLEER. CDR3 region: CASSQDLSGTYNSPLHF. The CDR3 nucleotides are TGCGCCAGCAGCCAAGACCTGTCGGGGACCTATAATTCACCCCTCCACTTT.

This clonotype was found a few times. CDR3 residues: CASSSRALSNSPLHF. Written as DNA, the CDR3 is TGCGCCAGCAGCTCAAGAGCGCTAAGTAATTCACCCCTCCACTTT. The J gene is TRBJ1-6, the V gene TRBV4-3; D unresolved. V was cut by 5 bases and J by 6 bases, with 14 bases left in between. This CDR3 contains 15 residues. The germline CDR1 and CDR2 sequences are LGHNA and YSLEER.

In this sample, this clonotype turned up once. Sequence at one end of the junction differs from germline and may be a read error. The chain combines TRBV20-1 with TRBJ1-2; TRBD1 might be the D (5 bases). CDR1 is DFQATT and CDR2 is SNEGSKA in the germline V gene (reference sequence). The CDR3 has 15 amino acids. The CDR3 region is CSARGGGTMDYSYTF. For the CDR3, the DNA is TGCAGTGCTAGAGGGGGAGGGACTATGGACTATAGCTACACCTTC.

In this sample, this clonotype turned up a few times. The rearrangement uses TRBV6-2 or TRBV6-3 and TRBJ2-1; D is possibly TRBD2 (6 bases). V gave up 0 bases and J gave up 2 bases, with 11 bases separating them. This CDR3 has 16 amino acids. From germline, CDR1 is MNHEY and CDR2 SVGEGT. The CDR3: CASSYSTEGPYNEQFF. Here the CDR3 DNA reads TGTGCCAGCAGTTACTCGACGGAGGGCCCCTACAATGAGCAGTTCTTC.

This chain joins TRBV5-1 and TRBJ2-2; weak D call: TRBD2 (5 bases). V was pared by 4 bases and J by 6 bases, with 13 bases between. Per germline, CDR1 SGHRS and CDR2 YFSETQ. The CDR3 length is 14 residues. Here the CDR3 DNA reads TGCGCCAGCAGCCTAGCTAGATATGCCGGGGAGCTGTTTTTT. It specifies CASSLARYAGELFF.

The chain joins TRBV10-3 to TRBJ2-1; 9 positions match TRBD1. The J segment lost 6 bases and the V segment lost 6 bases, leaving 9 bases of the junction unmatched. CDR3 length: 15 residues. CDR1 and CDR2 (germline): ENHRY, SYGVKD. Here the CDR3 DNA reads TGTGCCATCAGAGACTCCGGGACAGGGTTCAATGAGCAGTTCTTC. This translates into CAIRDSGTGFNEQFF.

The chain has TRBV28 and TRBJ1-2; 9 bases agree with TRBD1. The CDR3 loop spans 12 amino acids. Germline assignment: CDR1 MDHEN and CDR2 SYDVKM. V shed 6 bases and J 7 bases; nucleotides not matched to a gene: 3. CDR3 amino acids: CASRTGGIGYTF. CDR3 coding DNA: TGTGCCAGCAGGACAGGGGGAATTGGCTACACCTTC.

The chain links TRBV27 to TRBJ1-5; 10 nucleotides match TRBD1. Looked up from germline, CDR1 is MNHEY and CDR2 is SMNVEV (reference sequence). The V segment lost 3 bases and the J segment 11 bases; nucleotides outside the gene matches: 7. This CDR3 contains 14 residues. CDR3 protein: CASSLGQGHGTQHF. The CDR3, as DNA: TGTGCCAGCAGTTTGGGACAGGGGCACGGGACCCAGCATTTT.

The chain is built from TRBV19 and TRBJ1-5, with no clear D. This CDR3 has 11 residues. V lost 7 bases to trimming and J lost 2 bases, with 3 bases between them. The germline V gene encodes CDR1 LNHDA and CDR2 SQIVND (reference sequence). The CDR3 region is CASNRNQPQHF. CDR3 nucleotides: TGTGCCAGTAACCGCAATCAGCCCCAGCATTTT. Variable domain in full (rest from reference TRBV19 and TRBJ1-5): DGGITQSPKYLFRKEGQNVTLSCEQNLNHDAMYWYRQDPGQGLRLIYYSQIVNDFQKGDIAEGYSVSREKKESFPLTVTSAQKNPTAFYLCASNRNQPQHFGDGTRLSIL.

This clonotype was detected a few times. V is TRBV9 and J is TRBJ2-3; perhaps D is TRBD1 or TRBD2 (5 bases each). The CDR3 is made up of 13 amino acids. CDR1 is SGDLS and CDR2 is YYNGEE in the germline V gene. Trimming took 3 bases from V and 2 from J, leaving 7 bases between them. Here the CDR3 DNA reads TGTGCCAGCAGCGGGGGACCCACAGATACGCAGTATTTT. It specifies CASSGGPTDTQYF.

This clonotype was observed many times. This CDR3 is CASSPPGRGELFF. The CDR3, as DNA: TGTGCCAGCAGCCCCCCCGGGCGCGGGGAGCTGTTTTTT. This rearrangement joins TRBV7-3 to TRBJ2-2, with D unclear. The CDR3 has 13 amino acids. The V end was cut by 5 bases, the J end by 7 bases, with 11 bases between. From germline, CDR1 is SGHTA and CDR2 FQGTGA.

This clonotype was seen a handful of times. The chain recombines TRBV5-1 with TRBJ1-4, with unresolved D. V was trimmed by 0 bases and J by 0 bases, leaving 9 bases between them. Germline CDR1 is SGHRS and CDR2 is YFSETQ. This CDR3 spans 16 amino acids. The CDR3 DNA reads TGCGCCAGCAGCTTGGGGAGCCTGGCAACTAATGAAAAACTGTTTTTT. Translation: CASSLGSLATNEKLFF. Drawing the rest from reference TRBV5-1 and TRBJ1-4, the complete variable domain is KAGVTQTPRYLIKTRGQQVTLSCSPISGHRSVSWYQQTPGQGLQFLFEYFSETQRNKGNFPGRFSGRQFSNSRSEMNVSTLELGDSALYLCASSLGSLATNEKLFFGSGTQLSVL.

Comment on this clonotype: A clone one base away is much larger, so this may be a read error. The V and J genes are TRBV5-1 and TRBJ2-7; D possibly corresponds to TRBD1 (5 bases). CDR3 size: 12 residues. Germline V gene data show CDR1 as SGHRS and CDR2 as YFSETQ. The CDR3 DNA reads as TGCGACAGCAGCTTCCAGGGCTACGAGCAGTACTTC. Translating it yields CDSSFQGYEQYF.

The chain employs TRBV9 and TRBJ2-1; no definite D call. Per the germline V gene, CDR1 is SGDLS and CDR2 is YYNGEE. Trimming removed 0 bases from V and 8 bases from J, with 6 bases in between. The CDR3 sequence is 12 residues long. The CDR3 bases are TGTGCCAGCAGCGTAGGGTTCGATGAGCAGTTCTTC. This translates into CASSVGFDEQFF.

This clonotype was detected many times. The chain employs TRBV12-3 or TRBV12-4 and TRBJ1-4; D is ambiguous. V shed 4 bases and J shed 8 bases, with 5 bases lying between them. The CDR3 spans 11 residues. Here the CDR3 reads CASSSGEKLFF. DNA of the CDR3: TGTGCCAGCAGTTCAGGAGAAAAACTGTTTTTT.

This clonotype has a handful of counts. CDR3 protein: CASSSDLGALNYGYTF. As DNA, the CDR3 is TGTGCCAGCAGCTCCGACCTGGGGGCCCTTAACTATGGCTACACCTTC. The rearrangement joins TRBV6-1 to TRBJ1-2; possible D gene TRBD1, 6 bases. V shed 6 bases and J shed 1 base, with 18 bases lying between them. The CDR3 is made up of 16 amino acids. CDR1 is MNHNS, CDR2 SASEGT, per germline.

This rearrangement joins TRBV6-1 to TRBJ2-4, with D perhaps TRBD1 (6 bases). The V end lost 6 bases, the J end lost 10 bases, and 16 bases lay between the germline ends. The germline gives CDR1 MNHNS, CDR2 SASEGT. This CDR3 is 13 amino acids long. CDR3 nucleotide sequence: TGTGCCAGCAGACCCCCGGGACAACGGATTCAGTACTTC. Translated: CASRPPGQRIQYF.

Many counts were recorded for this clonotype. The chain combines TRBV20-1 with TRBJ1-5; D gene unclear. The CDR3 covers 15 residues. Trimming cost V 3 bases and J 3 bases, with 15 bases left between them. Germline values: CDR1 DFQATT, CDR2 SNEGSKA (reference sequence). Written as DNA, the CDR3 is TGCAGTGCTAGTAACAGCCAAAGAGTCAATCAGCCCCAGCATTTT. As protein: CSASNSQRVNQPQHF.

The chain couples TRBV5-1 to TRBJ2-1; tentative D call: TRBD2 (5 bases). Trimming cost V 0 bases and J 1 base, with 8 bases left between them. This CDR3 has 15 amino acids. Per the germline V gene, CDR1 is SGHRS and CDR2 is YFSETQ. The CDR3 protein is CASSLEAASYNEQFF. CDR3 DNA: TGCGCCAGCAGCTTGGAAGCGGCATCCTACAATGAGCAGTTCTTC.

V usage is TRBV7-3 and J usage is TRBJ2-1, with 14 nucleotides matching TRBD2. Losses at the gene ends were 1 base for V and 5 bases for J; bases not matched to a gene: 7. The CDR3 runs 18 residues. From germline, CDR1 is SGHTA and CDR2 FQGTGA. The CDR3 loop is CASSLRGLAGDWDNEQFF. The CDR3 region has the DNA TGTGCCAGCAGCTTAAGGGGACTAGCGGGGGATTGGGACAATGAGCAGTTCTTC.

The rearrangement links TRBV20-1 to TRBJ1-2, with D perhaps TRBD1 (5 bases). Germline assignment: CDR1 DFQATT and CDR2 SNEGSKA (reference sequence). The V and J ends lost 1 base and 4 bases respectively, with 10 bases between them. The CDR3 runs 13 residues. CDR3 sequence (DNA): TGCAGTGCTAGAGGAGGAGACAGCTATGGCTACACCTTC. This translates into CSARGGDSYGYTF.

This chain joins TRBV7-3 and TRBJ2-6; no definite D call. There are 13 residues in the CDR3. V was cut by 6 bases and J by 0 bases, with 3 bases left in between. Germline V gene lookup returns CDR1 SGHTA and CDR2 FQGTGA. The CDR3 loop reads CASRLSGANVLTF. CDR3 coding DNA: TGTGCCAGCAGACTCTCTGGGGCCAACGTCCTGACTTTC. Drawing the rest from reference TRBV7-3 and TRBJ2-6, the complete variable domain is GAGVSQTPSNKVTEKGKYVELRCDPISGHTALYWYRQSLGQGPEFLIYFQGTGAADDSGLPNDRFFAVRPEGSVSTLKIQRTERGDSAVYLCASRLSGANVLTFGAGSRLTVL.

The V gene is TRBV20-1, the J gene TRBJ2-3; either TRBD1 or TRBD2 may supply D (5 bases each). Trimming cost V 3 bases and J 1 base, with 17 bases left between them. The CDR3 spans 16 residues. Germline V CDR1 and CDR2: DFQATT, SNEGSKA (reference sequence). CDR3 sequence: CSASYRDPRGTDTQYF. Here the CDR3 DNA reads TGCAGTGCTAGCTACCGGGACCCTCGTGGCACAGATACGCAGTATTTT.

This clonotype was counted between two and nine times. This sequence joins TRBV30 and TRBJ2-7; unclear D gene. V was pared by 1 base and J by 5 bases, with 15 bases between. The length of the CDR3 is 14 residues. Germline V gene lookup returns CDR1 GTSNPN and CDR2 SVGIG (reference sequence). The CDR3 spells CAWSGSLLRHEQYF. CDR3 in DNA: TGTGCCTGGAGTGGATCGCTTTTGAGGCACGAGCAGTACTTC.

This clonotype was found a few times. The chain has TRBV5-6 and TRBJ1-5, with a weak D call TRBD1 (6 bases). Trimming shortened V by 4 bases and J by 0 bases, and 14 bases separated the two germline ends. Germline CDR1 reads SGHDT; CDR2 reads YYEEEE. CDR3 length: 16 amino acids. The CDR3 region has the DNA TGTGCCAGCAGCATAACCCGGGGGGCTAGCAATCAGCCCCAGCATTTT. The encoded protein is CASSITRGASNQPQHF.